One sample yielded the 2 T cell receptor beta chains listed below, sequenced in a study of blood T cell repertoires in COVID-19. The data were produced by immunoSEQ multiplex PCR, yet TCRdb's version contains in-frame clones alone and is incomplete. The top ten clones hold around 2.2% of a sample with around 230,000 clones, roughly 90% of them seen once. The sample taken for sequencing was peripheral blood. All receptors come from a man aged 25 to 40 who had recovered from COVID-19.

V and J are TRBV5-1 and TRBJ2-3; the match to TRBD1 covers 8 bases. With 1 base clipped from V and 0 bases from J, the junction kept 10 bases outside the gene matches. Germline loops: CDR1 SGHRS, CDR2 YFSETQ. There are 18 residues in the CDR3. The CDR3 region has the DNA TGCGCCAGCAGCTTGATTCCAGGCGGACAGGGTAGCACAGATACGCAGTATTTT. Amino acids: CASSLIPGGQGSTDTQYF.

The V call is TRBV5-1, the J call TRBJ1-3, with unresolved D. Looked up from germline, CDR1 is SGHRS and CDR2 is YFSETQ. The ends were cut back, 4 bases at V and 4 bases at J, with 18 bases in the middle. The CDR3 loop spans 16 amino acids. The CDR3 loop is CASSLYTTELGNTIYF. CDR3 sequence (DNA): TGCGCCAGCAGCCTGTACACCACAGAACTCGGAAACACCATATATTTT.